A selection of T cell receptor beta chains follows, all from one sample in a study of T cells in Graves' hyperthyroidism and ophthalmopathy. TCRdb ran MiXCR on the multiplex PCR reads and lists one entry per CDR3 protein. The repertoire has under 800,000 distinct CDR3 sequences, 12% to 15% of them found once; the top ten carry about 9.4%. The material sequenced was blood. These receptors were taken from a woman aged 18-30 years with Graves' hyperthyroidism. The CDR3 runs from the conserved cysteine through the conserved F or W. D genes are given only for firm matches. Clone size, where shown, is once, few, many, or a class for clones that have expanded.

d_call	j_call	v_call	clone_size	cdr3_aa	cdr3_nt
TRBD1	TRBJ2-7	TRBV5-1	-	CASSPQGASYEQYF	TGCGCCAGCAGCCCACAGGGGGCCTCCTACGAGCAGTACTTC
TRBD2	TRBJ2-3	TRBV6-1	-	CATRTSGSTDTQYF	TGTGCCACCCGGACTAGCGGAAGCACAGATACGCAGTATTTT
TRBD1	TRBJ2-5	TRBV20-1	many	CSASRGQAETQYF	TGCAGTGCCTCACGCGGACAGGCAGAGACCCAGTACTTC
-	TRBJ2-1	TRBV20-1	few	CSADYPNNEQFF	TGCAGCGCAGACTACCCGAACAATGAGCAGTTCTTC
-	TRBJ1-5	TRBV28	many	CASSFGRRPQHF	TGTGCCAGCAGTTTCGGCAGAAGGCCCCAGCATTTT
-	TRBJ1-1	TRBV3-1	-	CASSQDFVGGTEAFF	TGTGCCAGCAGCCAAGACTTCGTGGGGGGCACTGAAGCTTTCTTT
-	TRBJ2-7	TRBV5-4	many	CASSPDLISYEQYF	TGTGCCAGCAGCCCTGATTTGATCTCCTACGAGCAGTACTTC
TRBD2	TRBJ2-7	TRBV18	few	CASSSRTSGREGHYEQYF	TGTGCCAGCTCATCCCGGACTAGCGGGAGGGAAGGGCACTACGAGCAGTACTTC
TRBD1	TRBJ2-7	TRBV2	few	CASSGQGLLYEQYF	TGTGCCAGCAGTGGACAGGGCCTCCTATACGAGCAGTACTTC
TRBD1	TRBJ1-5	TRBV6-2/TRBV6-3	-	CASSPGDRGLNQPQHF	TGTGCCAGCAGCCCGGGAGACAGGGGGCTAAACCAGCCCCAGCATTTT
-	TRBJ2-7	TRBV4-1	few	CASSQGPGVPYEQYF	TGCGCCAGCAGCCAAGGACCGGGAGTACCCTACGAGCAGTACTTC
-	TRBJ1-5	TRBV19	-	CASSLGDPGPQHF	TGTGCCAGTAGTCTCGGGGACCCAGGGCCCCAGCATTTT
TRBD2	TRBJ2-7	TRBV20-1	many	CSARTSGRAVAYEQYF	TGCAGTGCTAGGACTAGCGGGAGGGCCGTGGCCTACGAGCAGTACTTC
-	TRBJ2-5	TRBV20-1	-	CSATDIGGANEETQYF	TGCAGTGCTACGGACATTGGGGGGGCAAATGAGGAGACCCAGTACTTC
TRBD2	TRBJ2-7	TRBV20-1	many	CSAKRVAGAYEQYF	TGCAGTGCAAAGAGGGTAGCGGGAGCCTACGAGCAGTACTTC
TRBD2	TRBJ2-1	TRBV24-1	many	CATSLGTSGYNEQFF	TGTGCCACCAGTCTCGGGACTAGCGGCTACAATGAGCAGTTCTTC
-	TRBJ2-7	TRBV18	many	CASSPYSSYEQYF	TGTGCCAGCTCACCTTACAGCAGCTACGAGCAGTACTTC
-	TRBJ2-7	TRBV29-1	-	CSVHKGAYEQYF	TGCAGCGTTCACAAGGGCGCCTACGAGCAGTACTTC
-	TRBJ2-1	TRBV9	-	CASSARPGDEQFF	TGTGCCAGCAGCGCCAGACCCGGGGACGAGCAGTTCTTC